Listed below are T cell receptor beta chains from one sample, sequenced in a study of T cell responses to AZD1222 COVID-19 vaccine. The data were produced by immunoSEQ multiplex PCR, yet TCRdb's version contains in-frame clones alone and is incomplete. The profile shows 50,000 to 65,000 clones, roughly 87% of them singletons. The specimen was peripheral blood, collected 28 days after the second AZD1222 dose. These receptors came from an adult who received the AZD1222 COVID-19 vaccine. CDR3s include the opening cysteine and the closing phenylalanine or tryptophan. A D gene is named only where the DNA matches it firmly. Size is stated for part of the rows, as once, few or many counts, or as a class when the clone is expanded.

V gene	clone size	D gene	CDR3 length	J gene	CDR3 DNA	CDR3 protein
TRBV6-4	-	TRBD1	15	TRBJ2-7	TGTGCCAGCAGTGGACAGGGGTTATCGTCCTACGAGCAGTACTTC	CASSGQGLSSYEQYF
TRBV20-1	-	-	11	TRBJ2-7	TGCAGTGCTGGAGAGTCCTACGAGCAGTACTTC	CSAGESYEQYF
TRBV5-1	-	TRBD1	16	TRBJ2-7	TGCGCCAGCAGCCTCCTGGGACAGGGAGGCTCCTACGAGCAGTACTTC	CASSLLGQGGSYEQYF
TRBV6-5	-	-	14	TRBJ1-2	TGTGCCAGCAGTCGGGGGGGGCGGGACTATGGCTACACCTTC	CASSRGGRDYGYTF
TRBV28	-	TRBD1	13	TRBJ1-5	TGTGCCAGCAGTTACAGGGGTGTGCAGCCCCAGCATTTT	CASSYRGVQPQHF
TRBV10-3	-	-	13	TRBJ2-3	TGTGCCATCAGTGGACAGAACACAGATACGCAGTATTTT	CAISGQNTDTQYF
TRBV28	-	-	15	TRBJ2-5	TGTGCCAGCAGTCCCCGGGAAGGACCAAGGGGTGGCCAGTACTTC	CASSPREGPRGGQYF
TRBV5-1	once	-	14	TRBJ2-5	TGCGCCAGCAGCCCAGCTGCCCCGAAAGAGACCCAGTACTTC	CASSPAAPKETQYF
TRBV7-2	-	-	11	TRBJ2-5	TGTGCCAGCAGCACGCCTGGGGACCAGTACTTC	CASSTPGDQYF
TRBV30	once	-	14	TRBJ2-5	TGTGCCTGGATAGGGGGGAGCCGGGGGGAGACCCAGTACTTC	CAWIGGSRGETQYF
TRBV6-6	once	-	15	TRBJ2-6	TGTGCCACGACGGAGGAGGAGTCCGGGGCCAACGTCCTGACTTTC	CATTEEESGANVLTF
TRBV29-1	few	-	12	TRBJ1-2	TGCAGCGTTGCCAGGGGCAGAGATGGCTACACCTTC	CSVARGRDGYTF
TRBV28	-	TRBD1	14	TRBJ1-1	TGTGCCAGCAGTACAGGGGCCATGAACACTGAAGCTTTCTTT	CASSTGAMNTEAFF
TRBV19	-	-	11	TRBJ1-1	TGTGCCAGTAGTATGGCACGTGAAGCTTTCTTT	CASSMAREAFF
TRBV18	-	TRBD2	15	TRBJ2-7	TGTGCCAGCTCACCTCTAGGGAGGGCCAGGTACGAGCAGTACTTC	CASSPLGRARYEQYF
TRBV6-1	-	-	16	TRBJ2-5	TGTGCCAGCAGTGACGGGGGCTTTGCACCCCAAGAGACCCAGTACTTC	CASSDGGFAPQETQYF
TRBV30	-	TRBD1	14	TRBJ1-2	TGTGCCTGGGGTGGGGACAGTAGTAACTATGGCTACACCTTC	CAWGGDSSNYGYTF
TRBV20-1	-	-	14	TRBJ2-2	TGCAGTGCGAGTAGGGGGGTACGGACCGGGGAGCTGTTTTTT	CSASRGVRTGELFF
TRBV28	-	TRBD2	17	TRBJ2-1	TGTGCCAGCAGCCCCATGCCGGGACTAGCGGGAACTCGTGAGCAGTTCTTC	CASSPMPGLAGTREQFF
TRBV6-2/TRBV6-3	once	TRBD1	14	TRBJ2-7	TGTGCCAGCAGTACACCGACAGGGGCCAACGAGCAGTACTTC	CASSTPTGANEQYF
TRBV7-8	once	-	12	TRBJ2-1	TGTGCCAGCAGCTTACGGTCCAATGAGCAGTTCTTC	CASSLRSNEQFF
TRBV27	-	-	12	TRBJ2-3	TGTGCCAGCAGTCCGGGGACTTATACGCAGTATTTT	CASSPGTYTQYF
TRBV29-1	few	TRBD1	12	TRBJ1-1	TGCAGCGGGGGGACAGGGAACACTGAAGCTTTCTTT	CSGGTGNTEAFF
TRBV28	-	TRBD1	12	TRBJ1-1	TGTGCCAGCAGTTCCGGGACAGTTGAAGCTTTCTTT	CASSSGTVEAFF
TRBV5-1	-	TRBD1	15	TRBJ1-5	TGCGCCAGCAGCTTGGAGGGGGCAAGCAATCAGCCCCAGCATTTT	CASSLEGASNQPQHF
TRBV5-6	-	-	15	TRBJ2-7	TGTGCCAGCAGCTGGCCGGGCGGGATCTCCTACGAGCAGTACTTC	CASSWPGGISYEQYF
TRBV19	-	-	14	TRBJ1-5	TGTGCCAGTAGTATCCGGGCCCCCAATCAGCCCCAGCATTTT	CASSIRAPNQPQHF
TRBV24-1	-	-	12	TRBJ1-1	TGTGCCACCAGCCTGGGGCTTGGTGAAGCTTTCTTT	CATSLGLGEAFF
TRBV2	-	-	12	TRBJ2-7	TGTGCCAGCACCCTAAGCTCCTACGAGCAGTACTTC	CASTLSSYEQYF
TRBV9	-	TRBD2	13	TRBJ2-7	TGTGCCAGCAGCGTTACTAGCGGAGGCGAGCAGTACTTC	CASSVTSGGEQYF
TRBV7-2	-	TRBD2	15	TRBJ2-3	TGTGCCAGCAGCACCTCGGGACTAGCAGTAGATACGCAGTATTTT	CASSTSGLAVDTQYF
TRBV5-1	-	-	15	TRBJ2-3	TGCGCCAGCAGCTTGGAGGCCCTACGCACAGATACGCAGTATTTT	CASSLEALRTDTQYF
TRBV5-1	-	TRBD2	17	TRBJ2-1	TGCGCCAGCAGCCCCGGGACTAGCGGGAGGAAAGACAATGAGCAGTTCTTC	CASSPGTSGRKDNEQFF
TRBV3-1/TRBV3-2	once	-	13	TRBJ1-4	TGTGCCAGCAGCCAAGAGCCGGGTGGGCGACTGTTTTTT	CASSQEPGGRLFF
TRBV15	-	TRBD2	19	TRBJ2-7	TGTGCCACCAGCAGAGATAGTAGGTCACTCCAGCGGGGAGCCTACGAGCAGTACTTC	CATSRDSRSLQRGAYEQYF
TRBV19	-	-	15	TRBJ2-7	TGTGCCAGTAGTATAGATTCGTCAGGGGCCTACGAGCAGTACTTC	CASSIDSSGAYEQYF
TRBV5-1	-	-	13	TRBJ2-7	TGCGCCAGCAGCGACGACCGCTCCTACGAGCAGTACTTC	CASSDDRSYEQYF
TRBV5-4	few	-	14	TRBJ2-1	TGTGCCAGCAGCTTGGACCTAGGAGACAATGAGCAGTTCTTC	CASSLDLGDNEQFF
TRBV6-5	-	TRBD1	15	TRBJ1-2	TGTGCCAGCATTCTAACCCCCGCGACAGGGAGTGGCTACACCTTC	CASILTPATGSGYTF
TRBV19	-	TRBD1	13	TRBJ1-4	TGTGCCACCGTGGACAGGGTTAATGAAAAACTGTTTTTT	CATVDRVNEKLFF
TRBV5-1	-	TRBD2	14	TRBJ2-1	TGCGCCAGCAGCCTGGGGGGGAGTTACAATGAGCAGTTCTTC	CASSLGGSYNEQFF
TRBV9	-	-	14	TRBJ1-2	TGTGCCAGCAGCGCGGGCGGGGGCGCGGGTGGCTACACCTTC	CASSAGGGAGGYTF
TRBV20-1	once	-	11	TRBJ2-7	TGCAGTGCTAGAACGACGGACGAGCAGTACTTC	CSARTTDEQYF
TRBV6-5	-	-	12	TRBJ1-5	TGTGCCAGCAGCTACTCAGATCAGCCTCAGCATTTT	CASSYSDQPQHF